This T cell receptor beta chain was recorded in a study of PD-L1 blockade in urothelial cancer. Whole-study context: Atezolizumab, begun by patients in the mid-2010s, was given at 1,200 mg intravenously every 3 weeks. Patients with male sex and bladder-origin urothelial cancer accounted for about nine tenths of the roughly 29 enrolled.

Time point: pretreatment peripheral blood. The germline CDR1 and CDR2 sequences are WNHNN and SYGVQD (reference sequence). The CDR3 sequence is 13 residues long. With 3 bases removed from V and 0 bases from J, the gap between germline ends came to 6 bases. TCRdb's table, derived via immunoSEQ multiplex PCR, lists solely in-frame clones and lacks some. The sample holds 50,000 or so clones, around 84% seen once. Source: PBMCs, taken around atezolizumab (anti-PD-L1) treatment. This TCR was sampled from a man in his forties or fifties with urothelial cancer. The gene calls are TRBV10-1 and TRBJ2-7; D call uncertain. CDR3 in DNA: TGCGCCAGCAGTGAACACAGCTCCTACGAGCAGTACTTC. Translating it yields CASSEHSSYEQYF.